The next 26 T cell receptor beta chains were all read from a single sample in a study of T cell clonotyping in hematopoietic cell transplantation. Here immunoSEQ multiplex PCR was the method, and the copy in TCRdb shows in-frame clones only, minus some. The sample includes approximately 20,000 clones, approximately 79% of them seen just once. Sequenced sample: peripheral blood mononuclear cells. These receptors came from a man aged 55 to 70 in good health. Some clones in this sample may be carry-over from other donors' samples.

The chain combines TRBV19 with TRBJ1-5; no reliable D call. Germline lookup yields CDR1 LNHDA and CDR2 SQIVND (reference sequence). The CDR3 sequence is 12 residues long. Deletions cut 3 bases from V and 4 bases from J, with 4 bases between. The DNA of the CDR3 is TGTGCCAGTAGTATCCCGAATCAGCCCCAGCATTTT. This encodes CASSIPNQPQHF. The variable domain in full, completed from reference TRBV19 and TRBJ1-5, reads DGGITQSPKYLFRKEGQNVTLSCEQNLNHDAMYWYRQDPGQGLRLIYYSQIVNDFQKGDIAEGYSVSREKKESFPLTVTSAQKNPTAFYLCASSIPNQPQHFGDGTRLSIL.

This clone was seen a few times. This chain uses TRBV7-2 with TRBJ2-3; D is tentatively TRBD1 or TRBD2 (5 bases each). V was pared by 3 bases and J by 2 bases, with 12 bases between. The CDR3 totals 15 residues. Per germline, CDR1 SGHTA and CDR2 FQGNSA. CDR3 residues: CASSFRDPNTDTQYF. The DNA of the CDR3 is TGTGCCAGCAGCTTCCGGGACCCAAACACAGATACGCAGTATTTT.

The rearrangement links TRBV30 to TRBJ2-7; D is ambiguous. This CDR3 is 20 amino acids long. Trimming left V 5 bases short and J 2 bases short, with 34 bases between. Germline-derived CDR1 and CDR2 are GTSNPN and SVGIG (reference sequence). The CDR3 nucleotides are TGTGCCTGGTCCGCTTTTACCGGTGATCTTACGACCTCCGATACCTACGAGCAGTACTTC. Its protein product is CAWSAFTGDLTTSDTYEQYF.

V and J are TRBV28 and TRBJ2-1, with D tentatively TRBD1 (5 bases). The CDR3 length is 16 residues. Germline V gene data show CDR1 as MDHEN and CDR2 as SYDVKM. The ends were cut back, 3 bases at V and 0 bases at J, with 12 bases in the middle. CDR3 sequence reads: CASSFLTGGSYNEQFF. The CDR3 DNA sequence: TGTGCCAGCAGTTTTCTTACAGGTGGCTCCTACAATGAGCAGTTCTTC.

The V call is TRBV5-1, the J call TRBJ2-1, with D maybe TRBD1 (5 bases). V was clipped by 0 bases and J by 6 bases, with 16 bases between them. Germline V gene lookup returns CDR1 SGHRS and CDR2 YFSETQ. This CDR3 region has 16 residues. The CDR3 reads CASSLVASSQGNEQFF. The CDR3 bases are TGCGCCAGCAGCTTGGTCGCCTCGAGCCAGGGCAATGAGCAGTTCTTC.

The sample holds a few counts of this clone. The chain uses TRBV15 and TRBJ1-5, with 7 bases matching TRBD1. J was trimmed by 5 bases and V by 6 bases; bases with no gene match: 7. Germline V gene lookup returns CDR1 LNHNV and CDR2 YYDKDF (reference sequence). The CDR3 loop spans 14 amino acids. The CDR3 loop reads CATSRQGGDQPQHF. CDR3 coding DNA: TGTGCCACCAGTCGACAGGGTGGGGATCAGCCCCAGCATTTT.

The rearrangement links TRBV6-1 to TRBJ1-5, with a tentative D call TRBD1 (5 bases). Germline V lookup: CDR1 MNHNS, CDR2 SASEGT. The CDR3 is 14 residues long. The V end lost 6 bases, the J end lost 1 base, and 10 bases lay between the germline ends. The CDR3 loop is CASSAGRSNQPQHF. The CDR3 DNA reads as TGTGCCAGCAGCGCGGGACGGAGCAATCAGCCCCAGCATTTT.

The chain couples TRBV4-2 to TRBJ2-7; tentative D call: TRBD2 (5 bases). V lost 3 bases to trimming and J lost 1 base, with 16 bases between them. The CDR3 consists of 16 residues. The germline gives CDR1 LGHNA, CDR2 YNFKEQ. CDR3 protein: CASSQAAELESYEQYF. The DNA for the CDR3 is TGTGCCAGCAGCCAGGCCGCGGAACTAGAGTCCTACGAGCAGTACTTC.

The rearrangement links TRBV19 to TRBJ2-2; D might be TRBD1 or TRBD2, each matching 5 bases. V lost 2 bases, J lost 4 bases, and 8 bases lay in between. In germline, CDR1 is LNHDA, CDR2 SQIVND (reference sequence). There are 14 residues in the CDR3. The CDR3 sequence: CASSIRGGTGELFF. In nucleotides, the CDR3 is TGTGCCAGTAGTATACGGGGCGGCACCGGGGAGCTGTTTTTT.

The chain employs TRBV10-3 and TRBJ2-2; 8 positions match TRBD1. There are 15 residues in the CDR3. Trimming cost V 7 bases and J 3 bases; bases outside gene matches: 7. Germline assignment: CDR1 ENHRY and CDR2 SYGVKD. The DNA for the CDR3 is TGTGCCATCACCTCAGGGGGCCCCGACACCGGGGAGCTGTTTTTT. Translated, it gives CAITSGGPDTGELFF.

This chain connects TRBV6-4 to TRBJ1-2, with TRBD1 matching 7 bases. Losses at the gene ends were 9 bases for V and 4 bases for J; bases not matched to a gene: 5. The CDR3 contains 12 residues. Germline CDR1 and CDR2: MRHNA and SNTAGT. CDR3 sequence reads: CARKGGGYGYTF. The CDR3 coding sequence is TGTGCCAGAAAAGGGGGCGGCTATGGCTACACCTTC.

This clone was seen a handful of times. The gene calls are TRBV25-1 and TRBJ2-5, with D unclear. The germline V and J ends were trimmed by 3 bases and 9 bases, with 5 bases remaining between them. The germline gives CDR1 MGHDK, CDR2 SYGVNS. The CDR3 is 10 residues long. CDR3 sequence: CASSDGPQYF. CDR3 nucleotides: TGTGCCAGCAGTGACGGTCCCCAGTACTTC.

The rearrangement uses TRBV7-2 and TRBJ2-5, with 10 bases aligning to TRBD2. Looked up from germline, CDR1 is SGHTA and CDR2 is FQGNSA. CDR3 length: 15 residues. With 6 bases clipped from V and 4 bases from J, the junction kept 8 bases outside the gene matches. This chain's CDR3 is CASRSKRGGRETQYF. The CDR3 DNA sequence: TGTGCCAGCAGATCCAAGCGGGGGGGCAGAGAGACCCAGTACTTC.

The chain employs TRBV9 and TRBJ2-7; 11 nucleotides align to TRBD1. The V gene's germline CDR1 is SGDLS and CDR2 YYNGEE. The CDR3 runs 14 residues. V trimming: 1 base; J trimming: 7 bases; junction bases outside the gene matches: 4. CDR3 DNA: TGTGCCAGCAGCGTACCCGGGACAGGGGGTGAGCAGTACTTC. Translating gives CASSVPGTGGEQYF.

The table lists this clone with a few counts. V usage is TRBV4-1 and J usage is TRBJ2-5; D is perhaps TRBD1 (6 bases). There are 15 residues in the CDR3. CDR1 is MGHRA and CDR2 is YSYEKL in the germline V gene. Between the trimmed V and J ends, which lost 4 bases and 4 bases, there was a span of 16 bases. This CDR3 is CASSPDQGMLETQYF. CDR3 DNA: TGCGCCAGCAGCCCGGACCAGGGGATGTTAGAGACCCAGTACTTC.

This clone showed up just once. The CDR3 loop reads CASGMTVGLAVEQYF. The CDR3 nucleotides read TGTGCCAGCGGAATGACGGTGGGACTAGCGGTCGAGCAGTACTTC. The genes are TRBV27 and TRBJ2-7; 11 bases align to TRBD2. CDR3 length: 15 residues. With V trimmed by 8 bases and J by 6 bases, 12 bases remained unmatched. The germline V gene has CDR1 MNHEY and CDR2 SMNVEV (reference sequence).

The rearrangement links TRBV5-1 to TRBJ1-2, with D uncertain. This CDR3 is built from 15 residues. CDR1 and CDR2 (germline): SGHRS, YFSETQ. Trimming stripped 0 bases from V and 4 bases from J, with 13 bases between. CDR3 region: CASSLDMPWSYGYTF. In DNA, the CDR3 is TGCGCCAGCAGCTTGGATATGCCATGGAGCTATGGCTACACCTTC.

The sample holds a few counts of this clone. This chain links TRBV2 with TRBJ2-3, with TRBD1 matching 7 bases. The germline gives CDR1 SNHLY, CDR2 FYNNEI. The CDR3 has 13 residues. Trimming took 7 bases from V and 4 from J; bases not matched to a gene: 5. The chain's CDR3 is CASMDRFADTQYF. The CDR3 DNA sequence: TGTGCCAGCATGGACAGGTTTGCAGATACGCAGTATTTT.

This chain connects TRBV30 to TRBJ1-1, with D maybe TRBD1 (5 bases). V was pared by 0 bases and J by 1 base, with 6 bases between. Germline CDR1 GTSNPN, CDR2 SVGIG (reference sequence). This CDR3 has 13 residues. The CDR3 here is CAWSVRGNTEAFF. DNA of the CDR3: TGTGCCTGGAGTGTAAGGGGGAACACTGAAGCTTTCTTT.

The chain is built from TRBV5-1 and TRBJ2-5, with 13 bases matching TRBD2. After removal of 4 bases from V and 4 bases from J, the junction contained 7 bases not matched to a gene. Per the germline V gene, CDR1 is SGHRS and CDR2 is YFSETQ. CDR3 length equals 16 residues. For the CDR3, the DNA is TGCGCCAGCAGCAAAACTAGCGGGGGGGTCGGAGAGACCCAGTACTTC. Translated: CASSKTSGGVGETQYF.

The chain carries TRBV4-3 and TRBJ2-1; the D is unclear. Looked up from germline, CDR1 is LGHNA and CDR2 is YSLEER. V lost 0 bases, J lost 5 bases, and 11 bases lay in between. The CDR3 has 15 amino acids. Here the CDR3 DNA reads TGCGCCAGCAGCCAAGAACGTTTACAGAACAATGAGCAGTTCTTC. It yields the protein CASSQERLQNNEQFF.

The chain uses TRBV10-3 and TRBJ1-1; perhaps TRBD1 as D (5 bases). The germline V gene has CDR1 ENHRY and CDR2 SYGVKD. The length of the CDR3 is 15 residues. The V gene lost 4 bases and the J gene lost 5 bases, with 17 bases spanning the gap. The DNA for the CDR3 is TGTGCCATCAGTGCGGGGACGTTTTTGGGGACTGAAGCTTTCTTT. Amino acids: CAISAGTFLGTEAFF.

This sequence joins TRBV9 and TRBJ2-7; D call uncertain. The CDR3 extends over 14 amino acids. CDR1 is SGDLS and CDR2 is YYNGEE in the germline V gene. Trimming shortened V by 1 base and J by 2 bases, and 10 bases separated the two germline ends. CDR3 sequence reads: CASSVNVQPYEQYF. The CDR3 DNA is TGTGCCAGCAGCGTAAACGTACAGCCCTACGAGCAGTACTTC.

The chain couples TRBV6-5 to TRBJ2-7, with D possibly TRBD1 on 6 matching bases. V lost 8 bases, J lost 4 bases, and 15 bases lay in between. The CDR3 sequence is 13 residues long. CDR1 and CDR2 (germline): MNHEY, SVGAGI. The CDR3 loop is CASQQGWTYEQYF. The CDR3, as DNA: TGTGCCAGCCAACAGGGCTGGACGTACGAGCAGTACTTC.

A single count supports this clone. The J gene is TRBJ1-2, the V gene TRBV29-1; D gene unclear. Deletions cut 6 bases from V and 4 bases from J, with 15 bases between. CDR1 and CDR2 from the germline V gene are SQVTM and ANQGSEA. This CDR3 has 13 amino acids. CDR3 sequence: CSVARAGLYGYTF. The CDR3 DNA sequence: TGCAGCGTAGCCCGGGCAGGACTCTATGGCTACACCTTC.

This chain connects TRBV10-3 to TRBJ1-4, with a tentative D call TRBD1 (6 bases). The CDR3 is 14 amino acids. From germline, CDR1 is ENHRY and CDR2 SYGVKD. V dropped 0 bases and J dropped 8 bases, with 10 bases sitting between them. CDR3 loop: CAISESRQGEKLFF. CDR3 nucleotide sequence: TGTGCCATCAGTGAGTCGAGGCAGGGGGAAAAACTGTTTTTT.